Reported below is one T cell receptor (beta chain). Antigen specificity is unknown. This sample stems from a study of CD8 T cells in ankylosing spondylitis. Broader study findings: What seemed typical of ankylosing spondylitis blood was a TCR beta motif built from eight highly homologous variants. Matched ankylosing spondylitis synovial fluid reportedly contained a significantly enriched population of disease-linked clones.

The CDR3 runs to 14 residues. The germline V and J ends were trimmed by 0 bases and 3 bases, with 8 bases remaining between them. The V gene's germline CDR1 is SGHVS and CDR2 FNYEAQ. Each CDR3 protein gets one entry after TCRdb re-called the 5' RACE reads with MiXCR. The data show approximately 540,000 distinct CDR3 sequences, 9.5% to 15% seen once. Material: blood, either unsorted or a sorted T cell fraction (not recorded which). This TCR was recovered from a male donor with ankylosing spondylitis. The chain recombines TRBV7-6 with TRBJ1-1, with a weak D call TRBD1 (6 bases). Here the CDR3 reads CASSLAAGDTEAFF. The CDR3 coding sequence is TGTGCCAGCAGCTTAGCGGCAGGGGACACTGAAGCTTTCTTT. Using reference TRBV7-6 and TRBJ1-1 for the parts outside the CDR3, the full variable domain is GAGVSQSPRYKVTKRGQDVALRCDPISGHVSLYWYRQALGQGPEFLTYFNYEAQQDKSGLPNDRFSAERPEGSISTLTIQRTEQRDSAMYRCASSLAAGDTEAFFGQGTRLTVV.